A single sample gave rise to the 12 T cell receptor beta chains below, sequenced in a study of T cell changes during pregnancy in multiple sclerosis. Profiling relied on immunoSEQ multiplex PCR, and the TCRdb table lists in-frame clones only, not all of them. Of roughly 72,000 clones detected, just over 90% appear once; the ten largest clones hold about 0.22%. The sequences come from CD4+ T cells from peripheral blood mononuclear cells, collected before pregnancy. These TCRs come from a female donor with multiple sclerosis, enrolled in a pregnancy study.

The J gene is TRBJ2-2, the V gene TRBV7-9, with D perhaps matching TRBD2 (6 bases). The CDR3 totals 15 residues. V shed 6 bases and J shed 4 bases, with 15 bases lying between them. CDR1 is SEHNR and CDR2 is FQNEAQ in the germline V gene (reference sequence). The CDR3 here is CASRLGGAFTGELFF. CDR3 nucleotides: TGTGCCAGCAGACTCGGAGGGGCCTTCACCGGGGAGCTGTTTTTT.

This clone was seen only a few times. The gene calls are TRBV2 and TRBJ2-7; D is possibly TRBD1 (6 bases). Trimming cost V 10 bases and J 3 bases, with 10 bases left between them. The CDR3 totals 11 residues. Per the germline V gene, CDR1 is SNHLY and CDR2 is FYNNEI. The DNA for the CDR3 is TGTGCCATTAACAGGGACTACGAGCAGTACTTC. This sequence encodes CAINRDYEQYF.

This chain connects TRBV5-4 to TRBJ2-3, with TRBD1 matching over 9 bases. The length of the CDR3 is 15 residues. The ends lost 4 bases at V and 3 bases at J; junction bases unmatched: 6. The germline V gene encodes CDR1 SGHNT and CDR2 YYREEE (reference sequence). The CDR3, as DNA: TGTGCCAGCAGCCTAGGCGGACAGGGGACAGATACGCAGTATTTT. Translation gives CASSLGGQGTDTQYF.

The V call is TRBV2, the J call TRBJ1-5; D perhaps matches TRBD1 (5 bases). Germline V gives CDR1 SNHLY, CDR2 FYNNEI. This CDR3 has 15 amino acids. Between the trimmed V and J ends, which lost 7 bases and 1 base, there was a span of 14 bases. CDR3 sequence (DNA): TGTGCCAGCACCCCTTCGACAGCCAGCAATCAGCCCCAGCATTTT. Protein: CASTPSTASNQPQHF.

The gene calls are TRBV28 and TRBJ2-5; D possibly corresponds to TRBD2 (6 bases). Germline CDR1 is MDHEN and CDR2 is SYDVKM. The CDR3 is made up of 14 amino acids. Trimming stripped 8 bases from V and 0 bases from J, with 13 bases between. Here the CDR3 DNA reads TGTGCCAGCTCGGGACTCCTGTACCAAGAGACCCAGTACTTC. Translation gives CASSGLLYQETQYF.

A single count supports this clone. V gene TRBV19 combines with J gene TRBJ1-2, with D tentatively TRBD1 (5 bases). CDR1 is LNHDA and CDR2 is SQIVND in the germline V gene (reference sequence). The CDR3 contains 14 residues. V was clipped by 7 bases and J by 4 bases, with 16 bases between them. The chain's CDR3 is CASNSGGAPYGYTF. The CDR3 nucleotides read TGTGCCAGTAATTCGGGTGGGGCGCCCTATGGCTACACCTTC.

This clone was observed a single time. J is TRBJ2-7 and V is TRBV5-5; 8 bases are a match to TRBD1. The J segment lost 4 bases and the V segment lost 2 bases, leaving 5 bases of the junction unmatched. Germline CDR1 SGHKS, CDR2 YYEKEE (reference sequence). This CDR3 is built from 14 residues. This chain's CDR3 is CASSFSQGAYEQYF. The CDR3 DNA is TGTGCCAGCAGCTTCTCTCAGGGGGCGTACGAGCAGTACTTC.

The V call is TRBV19, the J call TRBJ1-5, with TRBD1 as a possible D gene (6 bases). The CDR3 is 14 residues long. The V end was cut by 6 bases, the J end by 8 bases, with 17 bases between. Germline assignment: CDR1 LNHDA and CDR2 SQIVND (reference sequence). The CDR3 loop reads CASREITGQKPQHF. The CDR3 DNA reads TGTGCCAGTAGAGAGATTACAGGGCAGAAGCCCCAGCATTTT.

V is TRBV19 and J is TRBJ2-6; TRBD2 aligns across 8 bases. The junction had 8 bases not matched to a gene; V was cut back by 7 bases and J by 0 bases. CDR1 and CDR2 (germline): LNHDA, SQIVND (reference sequence). The CDR3 sequence is 17 residues long. CDR3: CASKSPGGSSGANVLTF. CDR3 coding DNA: TGTGCCAGTAAAAGTCCGGGAGGGAGCTCTGGGGCCAACGTCCTGACTTTC.

J is TRBJ2-5 and V is TRBV7-9; 7 positions match TRBD1. This CDR3 contains 14 residues. J gave up 4 bases and V 2 bases, and 4 bases lay outside the gene matches. Looked up from germline, CDR1 is SEHNR and CDR2 is FQNEAQ (reference sequence). CDR3 bases: TGTGCCAGCAGCTTACTTACAGGGGTAGAGACCCAGTACTTC. Protein sequence: CASSLLTGVETQYF.

The chain employs TRBV13 and TRBJ2-3; 11 bases align to TRBD1. The CDR3 covers 15 residues. The V gene end was trimmed by 5 bases and the J gene end by 7 bases; junction bases not matched to a gene: 8. Germline V gene lookup returns CDR1 PRHDT and CDR2 FYEKMQ (reference sequence). The CDR3 DNA reads as TGTGCCAGCAGCCTCGGACAGGGGGCGTTAAATACGCAGTATTTT. Its translation: CASSLGQGALNTQYF.

The V gene is TRBV15, the J gene TRBJ2-7; D gene ambiguous. V was shortened by 5 bases and J by 3 bases, with 11 bases between the two germline ends. The length of the CDR3 is 13 residues. Looked up from germline, CDR1 is LNHNV and CDR2 is YYDKDF (reference sequence). In DNA, the CDR3 is TGTGCCACCAGCCGACATACCTTCTACGAGCAGTACTTC. This translates into CATSRHTFYEQYF.